This T cell receptor (beta chain) was captured by sequencing in a study of radiation and T cells in renal cell carcinoma. With regard to this clone: The antigen is not known.

Germline loops: CDR1 LGHNA, CDR2 YNFKEQ. V was clipped by 4 bases and J by 8 bases, with 17 bases between them. The CDR3 runs to 14 residues. Only in-frame clones appear in the TCRdb table, and some are missing; sequencing was by immunoSEQ multiplex PCR. There are approximately 100,000 clones in the sample; about 86% occur only once, and approximately 8% lies in the top ten. Whole-study findings and limits: Top tumor clonotypes rose in blood 2 weeks post-radiation, then contracted.

Time point of the sample: baseline pretreatment blood. The treatment was: 15 Gy SBRT to primary tumor, nephrectomy 4 weeks later. This sample comprised blood, obtained from a patient whose treatment included radiotherapy and nephrectomy. This receptor was obtained from a man aged 45-65 years with renal cell carcinoma. This chain uses TRBV4-2 with TRBJ1-2; D gene uncertain. CDR3 coding DNA: TGTGCCAGCAGCCCCCGGACGTTTAGTTGGGGCTACACCTTC. It is translated as CASSPRTFSWGYTF.